Below, 22 T cell receptor beta chains from the same sample are listed, as sequenced in a study of control samples from healthy donors and cancer patients. Data came from immunoSEQ multiplex PCR; TCRdb stores just in-frame clones and leaves some out. The sample gives tens of thousands of clones, about 94% of which show up once; approximately 2.8% is in the top ten. The sequenced material came from blood. These TCRs come from a woman aged 30 to 39 in good health.

This sequence joins TRBV19 and TRBJ1-5, with D possibly matching TRBD1 (5 bases). V was cut by 3 bases and J by 0 bases, with 21 bases left in between. This CDR3 has 19 residues. CDR1 and CDR2 from the germline V gene are LNHDA and SQIVND (reference sequence). The CDR3 loop reads CASSMFGPIKGYSNQPQHF. CDR3 sequence (DNA): TGTGCCAGTAGTATGTTCGGACCCATAAAGGGGTATAGCAATCAGCCCCAGCATTTT.

The chain employs TRBV6-2 or TRBV6-3 and TRBJ1-5, with 10 bases matching TRBD1. The CDR3 length is 15 residues. With 2 bases clipped from V and 4 bases from J, the junction kept 2 bases outside the gene matches. The V gene's germline CDR1 is MNHEY and CDR2 SVGEGT. The CDR3 loop reads CASSYRTGGNQPQHF. CDR3 in DNA: TGTGCCAGCAGTTACAGGACAGGGGGAAATCAGCCCCAGCATTTT.

The chain couples TRBV7-8 to TRBJ2-1; 9 bases are a match to TRBD1. Germline CDR1 is SGHVS and CDR2 is FQNEAQ. V lost 4 bases to trimming and J lost 4 bases; unmatched junction nucleotides: 8. The CDR3 length is 16 residues. CDR3 loop: CASSSGTGIFYNEQFF. The CDR3 coding sequence is TGTGCCAGCAGCTCTGGGACAGGGATATTTTACAATGAGCAGTTCTTC.

Of note for this clone: The junction and the germline gene differ at one end; a read error may be behind it. The CDR3 is CASSSSMNTGELFF. The CDR3 nucleotides read TGTGCTAGCAGCTCTTCCATGAACACCGGGGAGCTGTTTTTT. V is TRBV7-7 and J is TRBJ2-2, with D hard to call. The CDR3 has 14 amino acids. Germline CDR1 is SSHAT and CDR2 is FNYEAQ (reference sequence).

The chain links TRBV5-4 to TRBJ2-5; tentatively, D is TRBD1 or TRBD2 (6 bases each). This CDR3 is 14 amino acids long. V was shortened by 3 bases and J by 4 bases, with 13 bases between the two germline ends. Germline CDR1 reads SGHNT; CDR2 reads YYREEE (reference sequence). The CDR3 loop is CASSYQGGGETQYF. The CDR3 region has the DNA TGTGCCAGCAGCTACCAAGGAGGGGGAGAGACCCAGTACTTC. The full variable domain, rest sourced from reference TRBV5-4 and TRBJ2-5, is ETGVTQSPTHLIKTRGQQVTLRCSSQSGHNTVSWYQQALGQGPQFIFQYYREEENGRGNFPPRFSGLQFPNYSSELNVNALELDDSALYLCASSYQGGGETQYFGPGTRLLVL.

CDR3 protein: CASSGPGTEAFF. The CDR3 DNA is TGTGCCAGCAGTGGCCCGGGGACTGAAGCTTTCTTT. The V call is TRBV27, the J call TRBJ1-1; D gene ambiguous. Germline-derived CDR1 and CDR2 are MNHEY and SMNVEV (reference sequence). V gave up 5 bases and J gave up 5 bases, with 9 bases separating them. The CDR3 length is 12 residues.

The count of this clone is one. The chain links TRBV27 to TRBJ1-1, with a tentative D call TRBD1 (5 bases). Trimming took off 6 bases at V and 2 bases at J, with 16 bases between the two ends. From germline, CDR1 is MNHEY and CDR2 SMNVEV (reference sequence). There are 15 residues in the CDR3. The CDR3 protein is CASRLSGGLNTEAFF. The CDR3 DNA follows: TGTGCCAGCAGACTCTCGGGGGGTCTTAACACTGAAGCTTTCTTT.

The chain employs TRBV5-1 and TRBJ2-1, with 7 bases matching TRBD1. The junction had 1 base not matched to a gene; V was cut back by 0 bases and J by 4 bases. From germline, CDR1 is SGHRS and CDR2 YFSETQ. The CDR3 contains 14 residues. The CDR3, as DNA: TGCGCCAGCAGCTTGGCCAGGGGGTACAATGAGCAGTTCTTC. It codes for CASSLARGYNEQFF.

The genes are TRBV4-1 and TRBJ2-5; 7 bases map to TRBD1. Germline-derived CDR1 and CDR2 are MGHRA and YSYEKL. This CDR3 has 16 residues. V gave up 0 bases and J gave up 5 bases; unmatched junction bases: 9. CDR3 in amino acids: CASSQDRNIRGETQYF. CDR3 DNA: TGCGCCAGCAGCCAAGATCGGAACATCAGGGGGGAGACCCAGTACTTC.

V usage is TRBV21-1 and J usage is TRBJ2-2. TRBV21-1 is labeled a pseudogene. The CDR3 runs 16 residues. In DNA, the CDR3 is TGTGCCAGCAGCACGTTTCTCCTAGGACCCGCCGGGGAGCTGTTTTTT. This sequence encodes CASSTFLLGPAGELFF.

As DNA, the CDR3 is TGTGCCAGCAGTTTATTGGCAGCCCACAATGAGCAGTTCTTC. It encodes CASSLLAAHNEQFF. The V call is TRBV27, the J call TRBJ2-1; D not certain. Trimming left V 1 base short and J 5 bases short, with 9 bases between. CDR3 size: 14 residues. Germline lookup yields CDR1 MNHEY and CDR2 SMNVEV (reference sequence).

V gene TRBV5-8 combines with J gene TRBJ2-5; 8 nucleotides agree with TRBD2. The CDR3 consists of 14 residues. Losses at the gene ends were 4 bases for V and 2 bases for J; bases not matched to a gene: 4. The germline V gene has CDR1 SGHTS and CDR2 YDEGEE. CDR3 loop: CASSPGLGQETQYF. The CDR3 DNA follows: TGTGCCAGCAGCCCGGGACTAGGTCAAGAGACCCAGTACTTC.

This chain uses TRBV2 with TRBJ2-2; 7 positions match TRBD1. Trimming removed 5 bases from V and 5 bases from J; junction bases left unmatched: 2. Looked up from germline, CDR1 is SNHLY and CDR2 is FYNNEI. CDR3 length: 13 amino acids. CDR3 protein: CASSKTGTGELFF. The CDR3 DNA sequence: TGTGCCAGCAGTAAGACAGGGACCGGGGAGCTGTTTTTT.

This chain uses TRBV9 with TRBJ2-3; 7 positions match TRBD2. CDR1 SGDLS and CDR2 YYNGEE come from the germline V gene. The CDR3 sequence is 16 residues long. The J segment lost 0 bases and the V segment lost 3 bases, leaving 7 bases of the junction unmatched. The CDR3 spells CASSERGGTSTDTQYF. The DNA of the CDR3 is TGTGCCAGCAGCGAGCGCGGGGGAACTAGCACAGATACGCAGTATTTT.

This chain connects TRBV30 to TRBJ1-1; possible D gene TRBD1, 6 bases. The germline gives CDR1 GTSNPN, CDR2 SVGIG (reference sequence). This CDR3 has 14 residues. Trimming left V 7 bases short and J 1 base short, with 16 bases between. The CDR3 region is CALNREVKNTEAFF. The CDR3, as DNA: TGTGCCTTGAACAGGGAGGTGAAGAACACTGAAGCTTTCTTT. Filled out from reference TRBV30 and TRBJ1-1, the complete variable domain reads SQTIHQWPATLVQPVGSPLSLECTVEGTSNPNLYWYRQAAGRGLQLLFYSVGIGQISSEVPQNLSASRPQDRQFILSSKKLLLSDSGFYLCALNREVKNTEAFFGQGTRLTVV.

V is TRBV27 and J is TRBJ1-5; D is uncertain. V dropped 2 bases and J dropped 0 bases, with 2 bases sitting between them. The CDR3 has 13 amino acids. Germline V gives CDR1 MNHEY, CDR2 SMNVEV (reference sequence). CDR3 nucleotide sequence: TGTGCCAGCAGTTTACATAGCAATCAGCCCCAGCATTTT. This translates into CASSLHSNQPQHF.

Written as DNA, the CDR3 is TGTGCCAGCAGTCATACTTATGGGTCACCCCTCCACTTT. The encoded protein is CASSHTYGSPLHF. The chain joins TRBV7-8 to TRBJ1-6; D gene ambiguous. CDR3 length equals 13 residues. The germline V and J ends were trimmed by 6 bases and 10 bases, with 13 bases remaining between them. The V gene's germline CDR1 is SGHVS and CDR2 FQNEAQ.

The rearrangement joins TRBV5-1 to TRBJ2-3; TRBD1 agrees at 7 bases. The CDR3 is 15 residues long. V shed 4 bases and J 1 base; nucleotides not matched to a gene: 6. Per germline, CDR1 SGHRS and CDR2 YFSETQ. The CDR3 bases are TGCGCCAGCAGCACCTGGACAGGCGGCACAGATACGCAGTATTTT. Translation gives CASSTWTGGTDTQYF.

This clone came up once. The V call is TRBV7-2, the J call TRBJ2-3; 9 bases fit TRBD1. V gave up 5 bases and J gave up 6 bases; unmatched junction bases: 6. CDR1 SGHTA and CDR2 FQGNSA come from the germline V gene. This CDR3 region has 14 residues. The CDR3, as DNA: TGTGCCAGCAGCAAACAGGGGGCCGGGGATACGCAGTATTTT. Translating it yields CASSKQGAGDTQYF.

This chain connects TRBV7-9 to TRBJ2-7; D possibly matches TRBD1 or TRBD2 (5 bases each). The ends were cut back, 5 bases at V and 0 bases at J, with 23 bases in the middle. Germline V lookup: CDR1 SEHNR, CDR2 FQNEAQ (reference sequence). This CDR3 comprises 18 residues. CDR3 DNA: TGTGCCAGCAGCCGAGGGAGAGTAGACAGTTTCAGCTCCTACGAGCAGTACTTC. Its translation: CASSRGRVDSFSSYEQYF.

The chain joins TRBV10-1 to TRBJ2-2; D gene unclear. Trimming shortened V by 6 bases and J by 0 bases, and 14 bases separated the two germline ends. The CDR3 spans 16 residues. Germline lookup yields CDR1 WNHNN and CDR2 SYGVQD (reference sequence). The CDR3, as DNA: TGCGCCAGCAGCCCACTGGTAGCCGCGAACACCGGGGAGCTGTTTTTT. Its protein is CASSPLVAANTGELFF.

This chain links TRBV5-1 with TRBJ2-2; the D is unclear. Germline V gives CDR1 SGHRS, CDR2 YFSETQ. Deletions cut 0 bases from V and 3 bases from J, with 6 bases between. There are 14 residues in the CDR3. CDR3 DNA sequence: TGCGCCAGCAGCTTGGATGGGGACACCGGGGAGCTGTTTTTT. It specifies CASSLDGDTGELFF.